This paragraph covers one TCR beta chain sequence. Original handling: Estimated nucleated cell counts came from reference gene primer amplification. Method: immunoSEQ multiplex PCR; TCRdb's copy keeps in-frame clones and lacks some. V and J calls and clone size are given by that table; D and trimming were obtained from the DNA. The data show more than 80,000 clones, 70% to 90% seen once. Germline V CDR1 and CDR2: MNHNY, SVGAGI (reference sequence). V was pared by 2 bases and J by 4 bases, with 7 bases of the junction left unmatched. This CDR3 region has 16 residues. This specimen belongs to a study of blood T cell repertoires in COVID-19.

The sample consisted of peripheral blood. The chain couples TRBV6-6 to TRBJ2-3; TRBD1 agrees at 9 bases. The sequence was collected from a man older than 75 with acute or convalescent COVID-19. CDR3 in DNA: TGTGCCAGCAGTTACGGGACAGGGAAGGTCGCAGATACGCAGTATTTT. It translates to CASSYGTGKVADTQYF.